The 9 T cell receptor beta chains below come from one sample, sequenced in a study of response to subunit inactivated influenza vaccine. TCRdb independently ran MiXCR on the RT-PCR reads; one entry per CDR3 protein. The sample holds hundreds of thousands of distinct CDR3 sequences, more than 15% seen once. The material was PBMCs from blood, obtained roughly 12 days after vaccination. All receptors come from a man aged 45-65 years who received an inactivated influenza vaccine.

This clonotype was seen a few times. The chain combines TRBV11-2 with TRBJ1-3; D ambiguous. With 6 bases removed from V and 4 bases from J, the gap between germline ends came to 10 bases. This CDR3 comprises 13 residues. In germline, CDR1 is SGHAT, CDR2 FQNNGV. The CDR3: CASRRTGGNTIYF. CDR3 nucleotides: TGTGCCAGCAGACGTACGGGGGGAAACACCATATATTTT.

The gene calls are TRBV15 and TRBJ2-1; TRBD1 aligns across 10 bases. Germline values: CDR1 LNHNV, CDR2 YYDKDF (reference sequence). CDR3 length: 16 amino acids. The junction had 7 bases not matched to a gene; V was cut back by 1 base and J by 7 bases. DNA for the CDR3: TGTGCCACCAGCAGAGGCCGCGGGACAGGGGCAAATGAGCAGTTCTTC. Protein sequence: CATSRGRGTGANEQFF. Full variable domain (outside the CDR3, taken from reference TRBV15 and TRBJ2-1): DAMVIQNPRYQVTQFGKPVTLSCSQTLNHNVMYWYQQKSSQAPKLLFHYYDKDFNNEADTPDNFQSRRPNTSFCFLDIRSPGLGDTAMYLCATSRGRGTGANEQFFGPGTRLTVL.

J is TRBJ2-1 and V is TRBV12-3 or TRBV12-4; D is perhaps TRBD1 or TRBD2 (5 bases each). The CDR3 is 17 amino acids. The V end was cut by 6 bases, the J end by 7 bases, with 25 bases between. CDR3 DNA: TGTGCCAGCAGCAGTCCCCCCCCTGGGACGGTTATGAATGAGCAGTTCTTC. It encodes CASSSPPPGTVMNEQFF.

This clonotype was recorded a few times. The J gene is TRBJ2-4, the V gene TRBV5-1, with D possibly TRBD1 on 6 matching bases. In germline, CDR1 is SGHRS, CDR2 YFSETQ. The germline V and J ends were trimmed by 3 bases and 7 bases, with 14 bases remaining between them. The CDR3 has 14 amino acids. The CDR3 DNA reads TGCGCCAGCAGCTCTTTCAGGGGACGGAACATTCAGTACTTC. Its protein product is CASSSFRGRNIQYF.

This sequence joins TRBV4-1 and TRBJ2-2, with 10 bases matching TRBD1. The CDR3 loop spans 16 amino acids. CDR1 and CDR2 from the germline V gene are MGHRA and YSYEKL. After removal of 3 bases from V and 7 bases from J, the junction contained 8 bases not matched to a gene. The chain's CDR3 is CASSQPTGGKGGELFF. CDR3 coding DNA: TGCGCCAGCAGCCAGCCGACAGGGGGCAAAGGCGGGGAGCTGTTTTTT.

Only a few counts were recorded for this clonotype. This chain uses TRBV28 with TRBJ1-5; maybe TRBD1 (5 bases). In germline, CDR1 is MDHEN, CDR2 SYDVKM. This CDR3 is built from 15 residues. Between the trimmed V and J ends, which lost 6 bases and 3 bases, there was a span of 15 bases. For the CDR3, the DNA is TGTGCCAGCAGCCCGGGACCGACCCTCAATCAGCCCCAGCATTTT. Protein product: CASSPGPTLNQPQHF.

The rearrangement uses TRBV27 and TRBJ2-7, with no clear D. This CDR3 is built from 13 residues. Germline-derived CDR1 and CDR2 are MNHEY and SMNVEV (reference sequence). Deletions cut 7 bases from V and 0 bases from J, with 10 bases between. CDR3 sequence reads: CASKNLSSYEQYF. The DNA of the CDR3 is TGTGCCAGCAAAAACCTTAGCTCCTACGAGCAGTACTTC.

J is TRBJ1-1 and V is TRBV3-1; 8 nucleotides match TRBD1. Germline-derived CDR1 and CDR2 are LGHDT and YNNKEL (reference sequence). V was pared by 1 base and J by 6 bases, with 10 bases of the junction left unmatched. There are 16 residues in the CDR3. The CDR3 is CASSQVVGTGGAEAFF. In DNA, the CDR3 is TGTGCCAGCAGCCAAGTAGTCGGGACAGGTGGCGCTGAAGCTTTCTTT.

The sample holds a few counts of this clonotype. V usage is TRBV20-1 and J usage is TRBJ1-5; TRBD1 matches 7 bases. V shed 4 bases, J shed 1 base, and the junction held 7 bases outside the gene matches. This CDR3 comprises 15 residues. Germline loops: CDR1 DFQATT, CDR2 SNEGSKA (reference sequence). CDR3 region: CSATPGTASNQPQHF. CDR3 DNA: TGCAGTGCTACCCCGGGGACAGCAAGCAATCAGCCCCAGCATTTT.